The 32 T cell receptor beta chains in this list originate from one sample, sequenced in a study of blood T cell repertoires in COVID-19. The assay was immunoSEQ multiplex PCR, and TCRdb's table has in-frame clones only and misses some. The table lists tens of thousands of clones, roughly 87% of them singletons. The specimen sequenced was peripheral blood. Every receptor here comes from a human donor with active COVID-19. The donor label of this sample is uncertain.

The chain combines TRBV7-2 with TRBJ1-1, with D maybe TRBD1 (6 bases). The V and J ends lost 6 bases and 3 bases respectively, with 14 bases between them. Germline V lookup: CDR1 SGHTA, CDR2 FQGNSA. The CDR3 runs 14 residues. The chain's CDR3 is CASRYNRVYTEAFF. CDR3 nucleotide sequence: TGTGCCAGCAGATATAACAGGGTTTACACTGAAGCTTTCTTT.

The chain links TRBV5-6 to TRBJ1-2; D remains unclear. This CDR3 is 12 amino acids long. Trimming removed 5 bases from V and 14 bases from J, with 19 bases in between. Germline V gene sequence: CDR1 SGHDT, CDR2 YYEEEE. This CDR3 is CASRSGLLKRTF. CDR3 DNA: TGTGCCAGCAGATCGGGTCTGTTGAAACGTACCTTC.

This clone was detected only a few times. The chain is built from TRBV7-3 and TRBJ1-2, with no clear D. Trimming took 5 bases from V and 1 from J, leaving 8 bases between them. Germline V gene sequence: CDR1 SGHTA, CDR2 FQGTGA. This CDR3 has 13 amino acids. The CDR3 nucleotides read TGTGCCAGCAGCCCCACGGGTAACTATGGCTACACCTTC. Translated, it gives CASSPTGNYGYTF.

This clone was recorded only once. CDR3 DNA sequence: TGCGCCAGCTTCAGCGGGAGTGGGGCCACCGGGGAGCTGTTTTTT. It translates to CASFSGSGATGELFF. The rearrangement links TRBV5-1 to TRBJ2-2, with 8 bases that match TRBD2. The trim removed 7 bases at V and 4 bases at J, leaving 9 bases unmatched. Germline CDR1 SGHRS, CDR2 YFSETQ. The CDR3 is 15 amino acids.

The chain employs TRBV15 and TRBJ1-6, with D possibly being TRBD1 (6 bases). CDR1 LNHNV and CDR2 YYDKDF come from the germline V gene (reference sequence). The CDR3 length is 18 residues. Trimming shortened V by 4 bases and J by 3 bases, and 19 bases separated the two germline ends. The CDR3 sequence: CATSMHTTGRVYNSPLHF. The DNA for the CDR3 is TGTGCCACCAGCATGCATACGACAGGACGGGTCTATAATTCACCCCTCCACTTT.

The chain carries TRBV27 and TRBJ2-3; 8 bases fit TRBD1. The J segment lost 2 bases and the V segment lost 2 bases, leaving 3 bases of the junction unmatched. This CDR3 is 15 amino acids long. The germline gives CDR1 MNHEY, CDR2 SMNVEV (reference sequence). CDR3: CASSLKDRVTDTQYF. As DNA, the CDR3 is TGTGCCAGCAGTTTAAAGGACAGGGTCACAGATACGCAGTATTTT.

This clone is a singleton in its sample. The V call is TRBV7-2, the J call TRBJ1-3, with a weak D call TRBD1 (5 bases). Germline assignment: CDR1 SGHTA and CDR2 FQGNSA. Trimming left V 4 bases short and J 7 bases short, with 17 bases between. The CDR3 contains 15 residues. Written as DNA, the CDR3 is TGTGCCAGCAGCTCGGGTCCGGGCGGGGGTAACACCATATATTTT. It translates to CASSSGPGGGNTIYF. Variable domain in full (rest from reference TRBV7-2 and TRBJ1-3): GAGVSQSPSNKVTEKGKDVELRCDPISGHTALYWYRQSLGQGLEFLIYFQGNSAPDKSGLPSDRFSAERTGGSVSTLTIQRTQQEDSAVYLCASSSGPGGGNTIYFGEGSWLTVV.

The chain is built from TRBV12-5 and TRBJ2-1, with 15 bases matching TRBD2. Trimming at V came to 3 bases and at J to 0 bases, leaving 12 bases not matched to a gene. Germline V gene lookup returns CDR1 LGHNT and CDR2 FRNRAP. The CDR3 is 21 amino acids. The CDR3 loop is CASGLPSIGTSGGTSYNEQFF. The CDR3 bases are TGTGCTAGTGGTTTACCCTCAATCGGGACTAGCGGGGGGACCTCCTACAATGAGCAGTTCTTC.

The chain recombines TRBV27 with TRBJ2-6, with D uncertain. Germline V gives CDR1 MNHEY, CDR2 SMNVEV (reference sequence). The CDR3 loop spans 17 amino acids. V was trimmed by 4 bases and J by 2 bases, leaving 15 bases between them. The CDR3 loop reads CASSWSDYEAGANVLTF. Here the CDR3 DNA reads TGTGCCAGCAGTTGGTCAGATTATGAGGCTGGGGCCAACGTCCTGACTTTC.

The rearrangement links TRBV3-1 (or the pseudogene TRBV3-2) to TRBJ2-1, with 8 bases aligning to TRBD2. From germline, CDR1 is LGHDT and CDR2 YNNKEL (reference sequence). This CDR3 has 15 residues. V lost 3 bases and J lost 2; bases outside the gene matches: 3. The CDR3 loop reads CASSQLAGTYNEQFF. CDR3 coding DNA: TGTGCCAGCAGCCAGCTAGCGGGTACCTACAATGAGCAGTTCTTC.

Here the CDR3 reads CASRPSGRSSYEQYF. CDR3 DNA sequence: TGTGCCAGCAGACCCAGCGGACGGAGCTCCTACGAGCAGTACTTC. The chain has TRBV3-1 (or the pseudogene TRBV3-2) and TRBJ2-7, with a tentative D call TRBD2 (5 bases). V dropped 6 bases and J dropped 0 bases, with 15 bases sitting between them. The CDR3 extends over 15 amino acids. CDR1 and CDR2 (germline): LGHDT, YNNKEL (reference sequence).

The chain recombines TRBV7-3 with TRBJ2-7, with 10 bases identical to TRBD2. V shed 5 bases and J 4 bases; nucleotides not matched to a gene: 2. The V gene's germline CDR1 is SGHTA and CDR2 FQGTGA. CDR3 size: 13 residues. CDR3 amino acids: CASSPSGGYEQYF. The CDR3 DNA reads as TGTGCCAGCAGCCCTAGCGGGGGTTACGAGCAGTACTTC.

The V gene is TRBV11-2, the J gene TRBJ2-3; D not certain. Germline CDR1 SGHAT, CDR2 FQNNGV. Between the trimmed V and J ends, which lost 3 bases and 0 bases, there was a span of 10 bases. The CDR3 runs 15 residues. The CDR3 coding sequence is TGTGCCAGCAGCTTCGCTGAGACTAGCACAGATACGCAGTATTTT. Its protein product is CASSFAETSTDTQYF.

The chain links TRBV19 to TRBJ2-2; perhaps TRBD1 as D (6 bases). The CDR3 runs to 14 residues. Trimming stripped 7 bases from V and 4 bases from J, with 13 bases between. CDR1 is LNHDA, CDR2 SQIVND, per germline (reference sequence). The CDR3 is CASIGQRITGELFF. CDR3 coding DNA: TGTGCCAGTATCGGACAGAGGATCACCGGGGAGCTGTTTTTT.

CDR3 sequence reads: CASARGLNTEAFF. The CDR3 DNA is TGTGCCAGCGCACGCGGACTTAACACTGAAGCTTTCTTT. The V call is TRBV18, the J call TRBJ1-1; D is unclear. The CDR3 sequence is 13 residues long. Trimming removed 8 bases at V and 2 bases at J, with 12 bases between. CDR1 and CDR2 (germline): KGHSH, LQKENI.

The rearrangement joins TRBV25-1 to TRBJ1-5; 8 nucleotides line up with TRBD1. In germline, CDR1 is MGHDK, CDR2 SYGVNS. J gave up 7 bases and V 6 bases, and 2 bases lay outside the gene matches. The CDR3 is made up of 12 amino acids. The CDR3 loop is CASRQGGQPQHF. As DNA, the CDR3 is TGTGCCAGCAGACAGGGGGGACAGCCCCAGCATTTT. Together with reference TRBV25-1 and TRBJ1-5, the CDR3 gives the full variable domain: EADIYQTPRYLVIGTGKKITLECSQTMGHDKMYWYQQDPGMELHLIHYSYGVNSTEKGDLSSESTVSRIRTEHFPLTLESARPSHTSQYLCASRQGGQPQHFGDGTRLSIL.

This clone was picked up a small number of times. The chain is built from TRBV13 and TRBJ1-1; D is perhaps TRBD1 (6 bases). The V end lost 3 bases, the J end lost 1 base, and 18 bases lay between the germline ends. The CDR3 extends over 17 amino acids. Germline V gene sequence: CDR1 PRHDT, CDR2 FYEKMQ (reference sequence). CDR3 sequence (DNA): TGTGCCAGCAGCTTGTCATTCGTGCCAGGGGAGAACACTGAAGCTTTCTTT. It codes for CASSLSFVPGENTEAFF.

The chain combines TRBV29-1 with TRBJ2-1; D gene uncertain. The CDR3 has 15 amino acids. Germline CDR1 and CDR2: SQVTM and ANQGSEA. The V gene lost 6 bases and the J gene lost 6 bases, with 21 bases spanning the gap. In nucleotides, the CDR3 is TGCAGCGTCACCTTTACGAGCCGATCCGGCAATGAGCAGTTCTTC. Translating gives CSVTFTSRSGNEQFF.

The CDR3 sequence: CASSQAPGVAGNTIYF. In nucleotides, the CDR3 is TGTGCCAGCAGCCAGGCACCAGGGGTTGCAGGAAACACCATATATTTT. The chain couples TRBV3-1 (or the pseudogene TRBV3-2) to TRBJ1-3; TRBD1 is a possible D gene (6 bases). V shed 3 bases and J shed 4 bases, with 16 bases lying between them. Germline CDR1 is LGHDT and CDR2 is YNNKEL (reference sequence). CDR3 size: 16 residues.

This clone was detected once. V gene TRBV2 combines with J gene TRBJ2-5, with a weak D call TRBD2 (6 bases). The CDR3 has 11 residues. Deletions cut 7 bases from V and 7 bases from J, with 10 bases between. Germline lookup yields CDR1 SNHLY and CDR2 FYNNEI. For the CDR3, the DNA is TGTGCCAGCAAGTCGGAGGGGACCCAGTACTTC. It yields the protein CASKSEGTQYF.

The genes are TRBV4-1 and TRBJ1-1; no clear D gene. V lost 0 bases and J 7 bases, leaving 15 bases between the germline ends. This CDR3 contains 15 residues. The germline V gene encodes CDR1 MGHRA and CDR2 YSYEKL. The CDR3 here is CASSQEFGRVGEAFF. DNA for the CDR3: TGCGCCAGCAGCCAAGAGTTCGGGAGAGTTGGTGAAGCTTTCTTT.

The genes are TRBV5-8 and TRBJ2-7; 8 bases agree with TRBD1. CDR3 size: 16 residues. From germline, CDR1 is SGHTS and CDR2 YDEGEE. The junction had 11 bases not matched to a gene; V was cut back by 3 bases and J by 3 bases. The CDR3: CASSSGRQGTYYEQYF. The CDR3 DNA reads TGTGCCAGCAGCTCCGGCCGACAGGGGACTTACTACGAGCAGTACTTC.

The chain employs TRBV7-9 and TRBJ1-6, with 9 nucleotides matching TRBD1. This CDR3 contains 16 residues. V lost 1 base and J lost 7; bases outside the gene matches: 5. Germline V gene lookup returns CDR1 SEHNR and CDR2 FQNEAQ (reference sequence). The CDR3 loop reads CASSLGTGGWNSPLHF. Here the CDR3 DNA reads TGTGCCAGCAGCTTAGGTACAGGGGGCTGGAATTCACCCCTCCACTTT.

In this sample, this clone turned up once. CDR3 sequence reads: CASSLGGLNTEAFF. CDR3 sequence (DNA): TGTGCCAGCAGCTTGGGGGGATTGAACACTGAAGCTTTCTTT. This chain connects TRBV7-8 to TRBJ1-1; possibly TRBD1 for D (5 bases). The CDR3 is 14 amino acids. The V end lost 3 bases, the J end lost 0 bases, and 8 bases lay between the germline ends. Germline CDR1 SGHVS, CDR2 FQNEAQ.

This chain connects TRBV7-8 to TRBJ2-3; 9 bases match TRBD2. Trimming cost V 5 bases and J 4 bases; bases outside gene matches: 10. The germline gives CDR1 SGHVS, CDR2 FQNEAQ. The CDR3 is made up of 16 amino acids. The CDR3 nucleotides are TGTGCCAGCAGCCCGGCGGTAGCGGGGGTCCCAGATACGCAGTATTTT. As protein: CASSPAVAGVPDTQYF.

The chain couples TRBV11-2 to TRBJ1-3; D possibly corresponds to TRBD1 (5 bases). The CDR3 has 14 amino acids. V lost 8 bases and J lost 3, with 14 bases in between. Germline V gene sequence: CDR1 SGHAT, CDR2 FQNNGV. CDR3 residues: CASGRQGIGNTIYF. CDR3 bases: TGTGCCAGCGGACGGCAGGGAATTGGAAACACCATATATTTT.

The rearrangement uses TRBV18 and TRBJ2-2, with a tentative D call TRBD1 (5 bases). The length of the CDR3 is 14 residues. CDR1 is KGHSH and CDR2 is LQKENI in the germline V gene. V dropped 3 bases and J dropped 5 bases, with 10 bases sitting between them. In nucleotides, the CDR3 is TGTGCCAGCTCACCCCAGGGTCGGACCGGGGAGCTGTTTTTT. The encoded protein is CASSPQGRTGELFF.

V gene TRBV2 combines with J gene TRBJ1-2; 7 bases line up with TRBD1. Germline loops: CDR1 SNHLY, CDR2 FYNNEI. This CDR3 spans 14 amino acids. Trimming took 4 bases from V and 6 from J; bases not matched to a gene: 8. The CDR3 DNA sequence: TGTGCCAGCAGTGTCGCGGCAGGGGGGCATGGCTACACCTTC. Translation gives CASSVAAGGHGYTF. The full variable domain, with the rest looked up from reference TRBV2 and TRBJ1-2, is EPEVTQTPSHQVTQMGQEVILRCVPISNHLYFYWYRQILGQKVEFLVSFYNNEISEKSEIFDDQFSVERPDGSNFTLKIRSTKLEDSAMYFCASSVAAGGHGYTFGSGTRLTVV.

V gene TRBV3-1 (or the pseudogene TRBV3-2) combines with J gene TRBJ2-3; TRBD1 aligns across 8 bases. Trimming at V came to 7 bases and at J to 4 bases, leaving 10 bases not matched to a gene. This CDR3 comprises 15 residues. Per germline, CDR1 LGHDT and CDR2 YNNKEL (reference sequence). This chain's CDR3 is CASNDRGVRADTQYF. CDR3 in DNA: TGTGCCAGCAACGACAGGGGAGTCAGGGCAGATACGCAGTATTTT.

The chain recombines TRBV25-1 with TRBJ2-1, with 9 bases lining up with TRBD2. J gave up 10 bases and V 3 bases, and 10 bases lay outside the gene matches. CDR3 size: 15 residues. Germline V CDR1 and CDR2: MGHDK, SYGVNS. CDR3 sequence: CASSETAGGPWEQFF. The CDR3 nucleotides are TGTGCCAGCAGTGAGACGGCGGGGGGGCCCTGGGAGCAGTTCTTC.

CDR3 amino acids: CASTPTAGGNQPQHF. The CDR3 region has the DNA TGTGCCAGTACCCCTACCGCAGGGGGCAATCAGCCCCAGCATTTT. This chain joins TRBV19 and TRBJ1-5, with D possibly matching TRBD1 (6 bases). The germline gives CDR1 LNHDA, CDR2 SQIVND (reference sequence). The CDR3 contains 15 residues. V was pared by 7 bases and J by 2 bases, with 15 bases between. Based on the CDR3 plus reference TRBV19 and TRBJ1-5, the full variable domain is DGGITQSPKYLFRKEGQNVTLSCEQNLNHDAMYWYRQDPGQGLRLIYYSQIVNDFQKGDIAEGYSVSREKKESFPLTVTSAQKNPTAFYLCASTPTAGGNQPQHFGDGTRLSIL.

This clone was recorded only once. The gene calls are TRBV24-1 and TRBJ1-5; D gene uncertain. This CDR3 is built from 13 residues. V lost 5 bases, J lost 2 bases, and 6 bases lay in between. Germline V gives CDR1 KGHDR, CDR2 SFDVKD. The CDR3 sequence: CATSATGNQPQHF. The CDR3 region has the DNA TGTGCCACCAGTGCCACGGGCAATCAGCCCCAGCATTTT.